This T cell receptor (beta chain) is from a study of T cell changes during pregnancy in multiple sclerosis. The CDR3 is 15 residues long. The junction had 2 bases not matched to a gene; V was cut back by 0 bases and J by 3 bases. Germline values: CDR1 SGHRS, CDR2 YFSETQ. Using immunoSEQ multiplex PCR, the repertoire was profiled, and TCRdb retains in-frame clones only, with some absent. The sample has tens of thousands of clones, 75% to 95% seen once. The rearrangement uses TRBV5-1 and TRBJ2-7, with 11 bases aligning to TRBD2. The sequence was collected from a female donor in good health, enrolled as a control in a pregnancy study. The sample consisted of peripheral blood, taken in the third trimester of pregnancy. CDR3 in amino acids: CASSLGTSGFYEQYF. The CDR3 nucleotides are TGCGCCAGCAGCTTGGGGACTAGCGGGTTCTACGAGCAGTACTTC. The full variable domain, its missing parts supplied by reference TRBV5-1 and TRBJ2-7, is KAGVTQTPRYLIKTRGQQVTLSCSPISGHRSVSWYQQTPGQGLQFLFEYFSETQRNKGNFPGRFSGRQFSNSRSEMNVSTLELGDSALYLCASSLGTSGFYEQYFGPGTRLTVT.